Following are 20 T cell receptor beta chains from one sample sequenced in a study of CD8+ T cells in alopecia areata. Reverse transcribed after extraction, RNA yielded cDNA as the sequencing template. TCRdb's table, derived via immunoSEQ multiplex PCR, lists solely in-frame clones and lacks some. The sample has about 97,000 clones, roughly two fifths seen once. The source material was CD4+ T cells sorted from blood. The source of these receptors is a human donor with alopecia areata.

The CDR3 nucleotides are TGCGCCAGCAGCCAAGATCTGATGACTAGCGTGGGAACAGATACGCAGTATTTT. Translated, it gives CASSQDLMTSVGTDTQYF. The chain couples TRBV4-3 to TRBJ2-3, with 8 bases that match TRBD2. Germline CDR1 is LGHNA and CDR2 is YSLEER. The trim removed 0 bases at V and 3 bases at J, leaving 11 bases unmatched. The CDR3 is 18 amino acids.

This rearrangement joins TRBV5-1 to TRBJ2-1; D possibly uses TRBD1 or TRBD2 (6 bases each). Germline CDR1 reads SGHRS; CDR2 reads YFSETQ. The CDR3 totals 16 residues. V dropped 4 bases and J dropped 0 bases, with 14 bases sitting between them. The CDR3 DNA follows: TGCGCCAGCAGCCTCGGGGGCGCGAGCTCCTACAATGAGCAGTTCTTC. Its translation is CASSLGGASSYNEQFF.

The J gene is TRBJ2-3, the V gene TRBV4-1; D possibly matches TRBD1 or TRBD2 (6 bases each). V lost 0 bases and J lost 4, with 17 bases in between. There are 17 residues in the CDR3. Germline CDR1 MGHRA, CDR2 YSYEKL. CDR3 protein: CASSQDRWGAPPDTQYF. The CDR3 bases are TGCGCCAGCAGCCAAGATCGGTGGGGGGCCCCACCAGATACGCAGTATTTT.

The CDR3: CATGLQETQYF. For the CDR3, the DNA is TGTGCCACCGGCCTGCAAGAGACCCAGTACTTC. This sequence joins TRBV10-3 and TRBJ2-5; D unresolved. The CDR3 has 11 amino acids. Trimming removed 10 bases from V and 2 bases from J, with 8 bases in between. From germline, CDR1 is ENHRY and CDR2 SYGVKD.

This clone was observed a handful of times. CDR3 amino acids: CASSVGTYNEQFF. The CDR3 region has the DNA TGTGCCAGCAGCGTAGGGACCTACAATGAGCAGTTCTTC. This chain connects TRBV9 to TRBJ2-1, with D unresolved. Germline-derived CDR1 and CDR2 are SGDLS and YYNGEE. V was shortened by 0 bases and J by 2 bases, with 3 bases between the two germline ends. The CDR3 spans 13 residues.

J is TRBJ2-1 and V is TRBV27; possible D gene TRBD2, 5 bases. CDR1 is MNHEY and CDR2 is SMNVEV in the germline V gene (reference sequence). V lost 0 bases and J 8 bases, leaving 14 bases between the germline ends. The CDR3 has 15 amino acids. CDR3 coding DNA: TGTGCCAGCAGTTTATCTGCCCCCCGGCGGGATGAGCAGTTCTTC. The encoded protein is CASSLSAPRRDEQFF.

V gene TRBV10-3 combines with J gene TRBJ2-3; D uncertain. Germline V lookup: CDR1 ENHRY, CDR2 SYGVKD. Between the trimmed V and J ends, which lost 3 bases and 5 bases, there was a span of 6 bases. CDR3 length: 12 amino acids. The CDR3 protein is CAISDSQDTQYF. CDR3 nucleotides: TGTGCCATCAGTGATTCGCAAGATACGCAGTATTTT.

The CDR3 loop reads CASSYSASGFRGEQYF. CDR3 DNA sequence: TGTGCCAGCAGTTACTCTGCTTCCGGCTTCAGGGGCGAGCAGTACTTC. This sequence joins TRBV6-5 and TRBJ2-7, with D perhaps matching TRBD1 (6 bases). V was clipped by 0 bases and J by 6 bases, with 18 bases between them. The CDR3 spans 16 residues. Germline V gene sequence: CDR1 MNHEY, CDR2 SVGAGI.

The chain is built from TRBV9 and TRBJ1-1; D gene unclear. The CDR3 is 14 amino acids. Germline V gene data show CDR1 as SGDLS and CDR2 as YYNGEE. Trimming took 0 bases from V and 2 from J, leaving 8 bases between them. For the CDR3, the DNA is TGTGCCAGCAGCGTAGTAGCGGAAAACACTGAAGCTTTCTTT. As protein: CASSVVAENTEAFF.

This clone was seen a handful of times. The J gene is TRBJ2-1, the V gene TRBV29-1; 10 nucleotides align to TRBD1. Per germline, CDR1 SQVTM and CDR2 ANQGSEA. The CDR3 has 13 residues. Trimming took 6 bases from V and 9 from J; bases not matched to a gene: 8. This CDR3 is CSVKGTGEGEQFF. The DNA of the CDR3 is TGCAGCGTGAAAGGGACAGGGGAGGGTGAGCAGTTCTTC.

V gene TRBV30 combines with J gene TRBJ1-1; no clear D gene. The CDR3 runs to 12 residues. V lost 5 bases to trimming and J lost 3 bases, with 10 bases between them. Germline V CDR1 and CDR2: GTSNPN, SVGIG (reference sequence). The CDR3 region has the DNA TGTGCCTGGCGAGAGGGATACACTGAAGCTTTCTTT. Amino acid sequence: CAWREGYTEAFF.

V is TRBV7-2 and J is TRBJ2-5; TRBD1 agrees at 7 bases. Per the germline V gene, CDR1 is SGHTA and CDR2 is FQGNSA. J gave up 4 bases and V 5 bases, and 4 bases lay outside the gene matches. The CDR3 has 13 residues. The CDR3 sequence: CASSRGQRETQYF. CDR3 nucleotide sequence: TGTGCCAGCAGCCGGGGACAGAGAGAGACCCAGTACTTC.

This clone was detected only a few times. The chain has TRBV19 and TRBJ2-2; 7 bases match TRBD1. The CDR3 is 16 amino acids. CDR1 is LNHDA and CDR2 is SQIVND in the germline V gene (reference sequence). Losses at the gene ends were 3 bases for V and 1 base for J; bases not matched to a gene: 5. CDR3 DNA: TGTGCCAGTAGTATGAACAGGGGAAGGAACACCGGGGAGCTGTTTTTT. This sequence encodes CASSMNRGRNTGELFF.

This clone was detected only a few times. The chain has TRBV7-2 and TRBJ2-3; 7 bases fit TRBD1. J gave up 6 bases and V 8 bases, and 14 bases lay outside the gene matches. Germline V lookup: CDR1 SGHTA, CDR2 FQGNSA. There are 15 residues in the CDR3. CDR3 nucleotide sequence: TGTGCCAGCTCCTTAGGGGACAGACGATTCGATACGCAGTATTTT. Translating it yields CASSLGDRRFDTQYF.

V usage is TRBV30 and J usage is TRBJ1-1; D is undetermined. Trimming took 0 bases from V and 6 from J, leaving 14 bases between them. In germline, CDR1 is GTSNPN, CDR2 SVGIG (reference sequence). This CDR3 has 14 amino acids. Written as DNA, the CDR3 is TGTGCCTGGAGTGTACATTCTGTGGTGGCTGAAGCTTTCTTT. Its translation is CAWSVHSVVAEAFF.

This clone was picked up a small number of times. The chain employs TRBV29-1 and TRBJ1-4, with D unresolved. This CDR3 has 12 residues. Germline V gene data show CDR1 as SQVTM and CDR2 as ANQGSEA. Trimming pared 4 bases from V and 3 bases from J, leaving 6 bases between. CDR3 sequence (DNA): TGCAGCGTTGGACAAGCTAATGAAAAACTGTTTTTT. This gives the protein CSVGQANEKLFF.

This clone was seen a few times. V is TRBV6-5 and J is TRBJ2-7; no clear D gene. Germline CDR1 MNHEY, CDR2 SVGAGI. V shed 0 bases and J shed 4 bases, with 10 bases lying between them. The CDR3 consists of 14 residues. CDR3 region: CASSYSPVGYEQYF. Written as DNA, the CDR3 is TGTGCCAGCAGTTACTCGCCAGTGGGGTACGAGCAGTACTTC.

The gene calls are TRBV5-4 and TRBJ2-5; 7 bases match TRBD2. Germline CDR1 is SGHNT and CDR2 is YYREEE (reference sequence). The CDR3 sequence is 15 residues long. V shed 1 base, J shed 1 base, and the junction held 4 bases outside the gene matches. The CDR3 region has the DNA TGTGCCAGCAGCTTGCCTTCTAGCGGCCAAGAGACCCAGTACTTC. Encoded protein: CASSLPSSGQETQYF.

CDR3 bases: TGTGCCAGCAGCCCTCAGGGGAATGAGCAGTTCTTC. Residues: CASSPQGNEQFF. This sequence joins TRBV7-9 and TRBJ2-1; a possible D gene is TRBD1 (6 bases). V was trimmed by 5 bases and J by 7 bases, leaving 9 bases between them. Germline-derived CDR1 and CDR2 are SEHNR and FQNEAQ (reference sequence). The CDR3 length is 12 residues.

This clone was seen more than once but under ten times. The chain combines TRBV5-1 with TRBJ2-6, with D perhaps TRBD1 or TRBD2 (5 bases each). V was pared by 7 bases and J by 0 bases, with 11 bases between. Per the germline V gene, CDR1 is SGHRS and CDR2 is YFSETQ. The CDR3 contains 15 residues. The DNA for the CDR3 is TGCGCCAGCGGGGGAGTCGCCTCTGGGGCCAACGTCCTGACTTTC. Its translation is CASGGVASGANVLTF.